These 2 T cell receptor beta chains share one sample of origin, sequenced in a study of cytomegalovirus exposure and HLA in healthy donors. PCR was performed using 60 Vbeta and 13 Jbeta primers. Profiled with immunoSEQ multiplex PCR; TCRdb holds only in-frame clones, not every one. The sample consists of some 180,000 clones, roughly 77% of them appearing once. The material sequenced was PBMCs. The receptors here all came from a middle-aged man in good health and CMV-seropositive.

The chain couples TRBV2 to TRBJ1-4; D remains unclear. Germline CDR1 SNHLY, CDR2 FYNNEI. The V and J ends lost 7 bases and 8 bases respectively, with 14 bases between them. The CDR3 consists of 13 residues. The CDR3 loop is CASKVQEGEKLFF. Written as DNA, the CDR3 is TGTGCCAGCAAGGTGCAGGAGGGCGAAAAACTGTTTTTT.

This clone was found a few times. The CDR3 region has the DNA TGTGCCAGCGGGCGCAAGCACAATGAGCAGTTCTTC. Amino acids: CASGRKHNEQFF. The chain couples TRBV2 to TRBJ2-1; no reliable D call. This CDR3 is 12 amino acids long. Per germline, CDR1 SNHLY and CDR2 FYNNEI. V lost 8 bases, J lost 5 bases, and 10 bases lay in between.